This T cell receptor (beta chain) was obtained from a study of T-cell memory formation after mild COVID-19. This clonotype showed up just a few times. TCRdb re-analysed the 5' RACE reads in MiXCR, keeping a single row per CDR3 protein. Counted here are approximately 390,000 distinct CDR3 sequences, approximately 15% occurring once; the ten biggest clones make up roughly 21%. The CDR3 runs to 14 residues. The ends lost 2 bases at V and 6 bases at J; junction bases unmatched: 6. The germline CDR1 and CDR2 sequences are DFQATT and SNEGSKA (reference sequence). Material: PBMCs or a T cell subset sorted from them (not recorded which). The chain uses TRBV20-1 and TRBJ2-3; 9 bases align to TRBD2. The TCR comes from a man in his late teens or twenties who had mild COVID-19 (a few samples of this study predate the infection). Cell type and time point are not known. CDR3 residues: CSARLAGSSDTQYF. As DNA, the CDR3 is TGCAGTGCTAGACTAGCGGGGAGTAGCGATACGCAGTATTTT.